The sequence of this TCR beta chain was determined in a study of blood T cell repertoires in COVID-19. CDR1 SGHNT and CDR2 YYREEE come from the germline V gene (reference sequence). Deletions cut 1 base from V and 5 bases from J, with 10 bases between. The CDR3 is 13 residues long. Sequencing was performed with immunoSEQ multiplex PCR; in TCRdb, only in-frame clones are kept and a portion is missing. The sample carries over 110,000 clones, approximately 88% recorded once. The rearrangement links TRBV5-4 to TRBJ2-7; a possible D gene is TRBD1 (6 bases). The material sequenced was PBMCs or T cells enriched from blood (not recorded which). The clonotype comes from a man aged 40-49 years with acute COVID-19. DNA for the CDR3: TGTGCCAGCAGCTTGAACAGGGTAGACGAGCAGTACTTC. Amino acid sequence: CASSLNRVDEQYF. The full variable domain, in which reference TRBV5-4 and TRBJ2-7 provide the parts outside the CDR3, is ETGVTQSPTHLIKTRGQQVTLRCSSQSGHNTVSWYQQALGQGPQFIFQYYREEENGRGNFPPRFSGLQFPNYSSELNVNALELDDSALYLCASSLNRVDEQYFGPGTRLTVT.